This TCR beta chain was captured by sequencing in a study of control samples from healthy donors and cancer patients. Generated by immunoSEQ multiplex PCR, the TCRdb table keeps only in-frame clones and is missing some. The repertoire holds about 85,000 clones, with approximately 90% as singletons. CDR1 MGHRA and CDR2 YSYEKL come from the germline V gene. Trimming cost V 0 bases and J 0 bases, with 11 bases left between them. This CDR3 is built from 16 residues. The clonotype originates from a young woman in good health. The chain employs TRBV4-1 and TRBJ1-2, with D uncertain. Sample: blood. The chain's CDR3 is CASSQDKRLANYGYTF. CDR3 in DNA: TGCGCCAGCAGCCAAGATAAACGGTTAGCTAACTATGGCTACACCTTC.